A single T cell receptor beta chain is shown here with its context. The data are from a study of beta chain features in type 1 diabetes. The isolated RNA, all of it, was reverse transcribed, so expressed TCRB transcripts were what got sequenced. The method was immunoSEQ multiplex PCR; TCRdb's version includes in-frame clones alone and lacks a portion of them. Among roughly 370,000 clones listed, 14% were seen once. This CDR3 has 15 residues. V dropped 2 bases and J dropped 2; count of bases not matched to a gene: 3. CDR1 SGHVS and CDR2 FQNEAQ come from the germline V gene. This clonotype was sampled from a young man in good health. Source material: naive CD4+ T cells from blood. The chain couples TRBV7-8 to TRBJ2-7; 10 bases map to TRBD1. CDR3 amino acids: CASSLRTGGTYEQYF. DNA of the CDR3: TGTGCCAGCAGCTTAAGGACAGGGGGAACCTACGAGCAGTACTTC.